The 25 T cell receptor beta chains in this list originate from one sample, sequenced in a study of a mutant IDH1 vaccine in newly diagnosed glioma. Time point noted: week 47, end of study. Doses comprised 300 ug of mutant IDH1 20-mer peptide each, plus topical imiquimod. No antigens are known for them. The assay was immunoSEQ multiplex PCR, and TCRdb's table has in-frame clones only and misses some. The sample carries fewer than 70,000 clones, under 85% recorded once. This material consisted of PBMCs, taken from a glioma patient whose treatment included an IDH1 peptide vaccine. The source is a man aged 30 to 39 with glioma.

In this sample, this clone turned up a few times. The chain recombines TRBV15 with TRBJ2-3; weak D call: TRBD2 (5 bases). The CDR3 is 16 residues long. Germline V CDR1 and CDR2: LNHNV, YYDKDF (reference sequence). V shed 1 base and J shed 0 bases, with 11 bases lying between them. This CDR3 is CATSRGSGSSTDTQYF. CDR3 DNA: TGTGCCACCAGCAGAGGAAGCGGCTCTAGCACAGATACGCAGTATTTT.

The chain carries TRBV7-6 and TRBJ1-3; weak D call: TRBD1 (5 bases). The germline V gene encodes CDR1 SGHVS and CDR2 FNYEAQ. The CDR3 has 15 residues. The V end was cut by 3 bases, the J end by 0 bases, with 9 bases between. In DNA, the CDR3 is TGTGCCAGCAGCTTCGACAGCCGCTCTGGAAACACCATATATTTT. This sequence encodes CASSFDSRSGNTIYF.

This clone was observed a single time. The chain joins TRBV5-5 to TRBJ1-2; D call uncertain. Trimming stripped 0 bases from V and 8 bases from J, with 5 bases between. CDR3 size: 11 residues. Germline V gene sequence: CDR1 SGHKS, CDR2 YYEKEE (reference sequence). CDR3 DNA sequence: TGTGCCAGCAGCTTGGCTGGAGGCTACACCTTC. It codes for CASSLAGGYTF. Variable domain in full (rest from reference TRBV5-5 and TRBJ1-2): DAGVTQSPTHLIKTRGQQVTLRCSPISGHKSVSWYQQVLGQGPQFIFQYYEKEERGRGNFPDRFSARQFPNYSSELNVNALLLGDSALYLCASSLAGGYTFGSGTRLTVV.

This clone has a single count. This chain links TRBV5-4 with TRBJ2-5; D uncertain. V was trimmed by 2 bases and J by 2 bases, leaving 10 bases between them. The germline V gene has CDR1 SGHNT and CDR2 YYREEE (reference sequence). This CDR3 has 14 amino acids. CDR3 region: CASSFSSNQETQYF. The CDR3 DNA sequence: TGTGCCAGCAGCTTTAGCAGCAATCAAGAGACCCAGTACTTC.

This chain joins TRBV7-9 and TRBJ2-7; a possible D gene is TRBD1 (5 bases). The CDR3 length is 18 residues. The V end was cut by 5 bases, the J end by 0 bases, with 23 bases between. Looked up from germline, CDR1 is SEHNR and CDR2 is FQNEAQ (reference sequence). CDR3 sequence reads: CASSPPRWGSASSYEQYF. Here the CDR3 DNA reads TGTGCCAGCAGCCCTCCGCGGTGGGGCAGCGCCAGCTCCTACGAGCAGTACTTC. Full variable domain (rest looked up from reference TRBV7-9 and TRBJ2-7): DTGVSQNPRHKITKRGQNVTFRCDPISEHNRLYWYRQTLGQGPEFLTYFQNEAQLEKSRLLSDRFSAERPKGSFSTLEIQRTEQGDSAMYLCASSPPRWGSASSYEQYFGPGTRLTVT.

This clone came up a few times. Written as DNA, the CDR3 is TGCGCCAGCAGCTTGACAGGGGAAGGCTACACCTTC. Translation gives CASSLTGEGYTF. The rearrangement uses TRBV5-1 and TRBJ1-2; 7 nucleotides agree with TRBD1. The germline V gene has CDR1 SGHRS and CDR2 YFSETQ. J gave up 8 bases and V 1 base, and 2 bases lay outside the gene matches. The CDR3 loop spans 12 amino acids.

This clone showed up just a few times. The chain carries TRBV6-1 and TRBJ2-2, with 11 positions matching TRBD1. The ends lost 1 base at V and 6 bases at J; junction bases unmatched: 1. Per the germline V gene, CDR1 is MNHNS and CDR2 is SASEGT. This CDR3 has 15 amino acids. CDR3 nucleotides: TGTGCCAGCAGTGAAGGGACAGGGGGCGCCGGGGAGCTGTTTTTT. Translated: CASSEGTGGAGELFF.

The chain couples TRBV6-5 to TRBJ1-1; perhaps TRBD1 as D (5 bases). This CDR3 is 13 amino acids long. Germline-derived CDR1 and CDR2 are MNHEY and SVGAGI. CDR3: CGVRGALNTEAFF. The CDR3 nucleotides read TGTGGGGTCCGCGGGGCCCTGAACACTGAAGCTTTCTTT.

The DNA for the CDR3 is TGTGCCAGCAGCTCCTTCTCTCGTTTAGGGAGGTCGCCAGATACGCAGTATTTT. This sequence encodes CASSSFSRLGRSPDTQYF. V gene TRBV7-8 combines with J gene TRBJ2-3, with D possibly matching TRBD2 (6 bases). The CDR3 runs 18 residues. CDR1 is SGHVS, CDR2 FQNEAQ, per germline. V lost 4 bases and J lost 4, with 24 bases in between.

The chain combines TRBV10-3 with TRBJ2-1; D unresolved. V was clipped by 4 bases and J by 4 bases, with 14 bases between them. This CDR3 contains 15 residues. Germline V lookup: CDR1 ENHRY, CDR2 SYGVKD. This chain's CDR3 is CAISVGSDLYNEQFF. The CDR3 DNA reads TGTGCCATCAGTGTCGGCAGCGACCTTTACAATGAGCAGTTCTTC.

The CDR3 DNA reads TGTGCCAGCAGCTTCGGGACAGCTCAAGAGACCCAGTACTTC. This gives the protein CASSFGTAQETQYF. The chain links TRBV11-2 to TRBJ2-5, with 7 bases that match TRBD1. The CDR3 covers 14 residues. Germline trimming cut 3 bases from V and 2 bases from J; bases unmatched to any gene: 3. Germline V CDR1 and CDR2: SGHAT, FQNNGV.

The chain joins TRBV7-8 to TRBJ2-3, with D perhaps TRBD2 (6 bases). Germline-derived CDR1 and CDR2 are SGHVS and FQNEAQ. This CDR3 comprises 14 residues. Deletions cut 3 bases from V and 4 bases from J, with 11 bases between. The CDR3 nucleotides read TGTGCCAGCAGCTTGTTTACGGGGGCAGATACGCAGTATTTT. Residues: CASSLFTGADTQYF. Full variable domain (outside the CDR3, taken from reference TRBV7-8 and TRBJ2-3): GAGVSQSPRYKVAKRGQDVALRCDPISGHVSLFWYQQALGQGPEFLTYFQNEAQLDKSGLPSDRFFAERPEGSVSTLKIQRTQQEDSAVYLCASSLFTGADTQYFGPGTRLTVL.

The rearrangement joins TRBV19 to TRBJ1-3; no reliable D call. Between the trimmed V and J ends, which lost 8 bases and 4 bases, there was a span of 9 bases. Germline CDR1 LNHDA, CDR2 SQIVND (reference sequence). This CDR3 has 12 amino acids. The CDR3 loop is CASRHGGNTIYF. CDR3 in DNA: TGTGCCAGTCGACACGGGGGAAACACCATATATTTT.

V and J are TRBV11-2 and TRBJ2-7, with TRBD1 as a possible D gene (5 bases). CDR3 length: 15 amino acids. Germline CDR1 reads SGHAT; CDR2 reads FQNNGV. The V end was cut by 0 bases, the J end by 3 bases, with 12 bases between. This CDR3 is CASSLDPRQSYEQYF. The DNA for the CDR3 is TGTGCCAGCAGCTTAGATCCGAGACAGAGCTACGAGCAGTACTTC.

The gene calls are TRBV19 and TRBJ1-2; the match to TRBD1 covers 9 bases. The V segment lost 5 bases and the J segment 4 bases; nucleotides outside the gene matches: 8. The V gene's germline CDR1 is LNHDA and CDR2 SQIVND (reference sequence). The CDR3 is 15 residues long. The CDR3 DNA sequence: TGTGCCAGTAGTCAGGGACAGGGCGGAGGCTATGGCTACACCTTC. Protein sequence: CASSQGQGGGYGYTF.

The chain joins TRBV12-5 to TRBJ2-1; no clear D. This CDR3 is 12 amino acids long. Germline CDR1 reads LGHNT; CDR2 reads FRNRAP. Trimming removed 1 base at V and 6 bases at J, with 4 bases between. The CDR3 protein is CASGLAGNEQFF. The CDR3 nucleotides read TGTGCTAGTGGTTTGGCCGGCAATGAGCAGTTCTTC.

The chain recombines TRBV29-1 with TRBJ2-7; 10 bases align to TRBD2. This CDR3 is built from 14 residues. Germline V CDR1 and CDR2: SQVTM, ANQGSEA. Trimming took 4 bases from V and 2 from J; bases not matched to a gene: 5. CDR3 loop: CSVVRSGGAYEQYF. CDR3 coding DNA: TGCAGCGTTGTCAGGAGCGGGGGGGCCTACGAGCAGTACTTC.

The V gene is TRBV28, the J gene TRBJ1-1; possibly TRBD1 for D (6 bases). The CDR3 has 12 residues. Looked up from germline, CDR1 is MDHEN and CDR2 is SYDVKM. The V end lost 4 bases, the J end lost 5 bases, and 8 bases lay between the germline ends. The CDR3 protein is CASSSRGTEAFF. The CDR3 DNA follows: TGTGCCAGCAGTTCCAGGGGAACTGAAGCTTTCTTT.

CDR3: CASSLTDYTEAFF. DNA of the CDR3: TGTGCCAGTAGTTTGACAGACTACACTGAAGCTTTCTTT. The chain joins TRBV19 to TRBJ1-1, with D possibly matching TRBD1 (5 bases). There are 13 residues in the CDR3. Trimming removed 5 bases from V and 3 bases from J, with 10 bases in between. The germline gives CDR1 LNHDA, CDR2 SQIVND (reference sequence).

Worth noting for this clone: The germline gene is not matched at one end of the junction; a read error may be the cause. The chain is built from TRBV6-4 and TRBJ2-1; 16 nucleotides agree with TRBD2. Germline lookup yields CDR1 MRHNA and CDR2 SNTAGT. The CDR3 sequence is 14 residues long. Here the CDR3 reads CASTEGTSGGVLIF. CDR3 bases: TGTGCCAGCACCGAAGGGACTAGCGGGGGGGTCTTGATCTTC.

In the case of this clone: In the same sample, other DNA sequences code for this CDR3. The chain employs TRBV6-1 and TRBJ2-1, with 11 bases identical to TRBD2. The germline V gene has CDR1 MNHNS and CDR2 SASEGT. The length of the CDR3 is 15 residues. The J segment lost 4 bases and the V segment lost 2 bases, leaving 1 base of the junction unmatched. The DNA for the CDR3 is TGTGCCAGCAGTGAACTAGCGGGGGGTTACAATGAGCAGTTCTTC. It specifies CASSELAGGYNEQFF.

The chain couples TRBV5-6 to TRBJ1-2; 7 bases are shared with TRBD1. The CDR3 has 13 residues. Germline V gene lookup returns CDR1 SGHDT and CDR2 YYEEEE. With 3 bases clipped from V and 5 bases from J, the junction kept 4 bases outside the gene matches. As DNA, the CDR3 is TGTGCCAGCAGCTCGACAGGGCTATATGGCTACACCTTC. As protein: CASSSTGLYGYTF.

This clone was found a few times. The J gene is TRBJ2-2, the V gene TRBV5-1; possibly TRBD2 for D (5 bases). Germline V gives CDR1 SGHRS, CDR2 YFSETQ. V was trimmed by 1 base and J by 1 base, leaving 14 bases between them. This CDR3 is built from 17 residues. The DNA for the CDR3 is TGCGCCAGCAGCTTGTCTAGCAACGGATTGAACACCGGGGAGCTGTTTTTT. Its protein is CASSLSSNGLNTGELFF. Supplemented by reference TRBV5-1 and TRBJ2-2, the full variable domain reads KAGVTQTPRYLIKTRGQQVTLSCSPISGHRSVSWYQQTPGQGLQFLFEYFSETQRNKGNFPGRFSGRQFSNSRSEMNVSTLELGDSALYLCASSLSSNGLNTGELFFGEGSRLTVL.

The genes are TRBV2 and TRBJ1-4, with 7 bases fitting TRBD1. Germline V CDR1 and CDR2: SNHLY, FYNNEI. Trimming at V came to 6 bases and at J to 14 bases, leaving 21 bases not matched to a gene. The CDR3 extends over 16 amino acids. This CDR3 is CASSGRGTGERIRLFF. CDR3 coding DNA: TGTGCCAGCAGCGGGAGGGGTACAGGGGAGCGTATAAGGCTGTTTTTT.

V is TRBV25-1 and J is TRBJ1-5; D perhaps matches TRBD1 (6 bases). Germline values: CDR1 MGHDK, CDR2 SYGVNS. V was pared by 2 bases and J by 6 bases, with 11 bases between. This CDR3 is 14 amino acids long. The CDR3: CASSEVGGGQPQHF. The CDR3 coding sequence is TGTGCCAGCAGTGAAGTAGGGGGTGGTCAGCCCCAGCATTTT. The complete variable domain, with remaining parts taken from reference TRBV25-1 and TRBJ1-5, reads EADIYQTPRYLVIGTGKKITLECSQTMGHDKMYWYQQDPGMELHLIHYSYGVNSTEKGDLSSESTVSRIRTEHFPLTLESARPSHTSQYLCASSEVGGGQPQHFGDGTRLSIL.